This T cell receptor beta chain was found in a study of CD8 T cells in ankylosing spondylitis. The sample holds many counts of this clonotype. What it recognizes is unknown. Study-level points and caveats: Blood of patients with ankylosing spondylitis appeared to be characterized by a TCR beta motif of several highly homologous variants. Clones that were linked to disease were CD8+ and were relatively rare in peripheral blood. Matched ankylosing spondylitis synovial fluid reportedly contained a significantly enriched population of disease-linked clones.

Construction of TCR beta libraries was performed using quantitative 5'-RACE with molecular barcodes. Using its own MiXCR run on the 5' RACE reads, TCRdb lists one record per CDR3 protein. The table records around 150,000 distinct CDR3 sequences, roughly 6.6% of them present only once. Sample: blood, either unsorted or a sorted T cell fraction (not recorded which). The TCR was taken from a female donor with ankylosing spondylitis or in good health (not recorded which).

This CDR3 is CASSLRGIGISNTGELFF. CDR3 bases: TGCGCCAGCAGCTTGAGGGGGATCGGGATCTCAAACACCGGGGAGCTGTTTTTT. The chain recombines TRBV5-1 with TRBJ2-2, with D perhaps TRBD1 (6 bases). Germline V gene lookup returns CDR1 SGHRS and CDR2 YFSETQ. V dropped 1 base and J dropped 2 bases, with 18 bases sitting between them. CDR3 length: 18 residues.